This T cell receptor beta chain comes out of a study of T-cell reconstitution after alpha-beta-depleted transplantation in children. Germline V gene lookup returns CDR1 LGHNT and CDR2 FRNRAP. V was pared by 4 bases and J by 4 bases, with 8 bases of the junction left unmatched. This CDR3 has 17 amino acids. This clonotype was seen at least ten times. The authors prepared the TCRbeta library with unique molecular identifiers. TCRdb reprocessed the PCR reads with MiXCR, giving one entry per CDR3 protein. The sample includes some 300,000 distinct CDR3 sequences, roughly a tenth of them seen just once. This TCR came from a boy under two years old with acute myeloid leukemia, due to receive a stem cell transplant. The chain recombines TRBV12-5 with TRBJ2-2; 11 positions match TRBD2. The input for sequencing was PBMCs, taken before TCRalphabeta/CD19-depleted stem cell transplant. CDR3 in amino acids: CASGSRWLAGGTGELFF. As DNA, the CDR3 is TGTGCTAGTGGTTCCCGTTGGCTAGCGGGAGGCACCGGGGAGCTGTTTTTT.